Listed here are 25 T cell receptor beta chains from one sample, sequenced in a study of identical twins. MiXCR, run by TCRdb on the 5' RACE reads, gives a single entry per CDR3 protein. The table includes 400,000 to 500,000 distinct CDR3 sequences, under 20% detected once. Sample: naive T cells sorted from blood. The receptor source for this set is a man in his forties or fifties in good health.

The V and J genes are TRBV12-3 or TRBV12-4 and TRBJ1-1; D gene ambiguous. CDR3 size: 13 residues. Trimming took off 3 bases at V and 4 bases at J, with 9 bases between the two ends. The DNA for the CDR3 is TGTGCCAGCAGTTTTGTGGATAGCACTGAAGCTTTCTTT. Translation: CASSFVDSTEAFF.

The CDR3 DNA reads as TGTGCCAGCAGTTTAGGGGGCGGACTAGCGCCCGGGGAGCTGTTTTTT. Its translation: CASSLGGGLAPGELFF. V and J are TRBV12-3 or TRBV12-4 and TRBJ2-2; 9 bases align to TRBD2. This CDR3 region has 16 residues. Trimming removed 1 base from V and 6 bases from J; junction bases left unmatched: 6.

This clonotype was seen ten or more times. The rearrangement joins TRBV10-3 to TRBJ2-7, with D possibly being TRBD1 or TRBD2 (5 bases each). The length of the CDR3 is 14 residues. The ends were cut back, 6 bases at V and 3 bases at J, with 15 bases in the middle. Germline V gene data show CDR1 as ENHRY and CDR2 as SYGVKD. The CDR3 bases are TGTGCCATCAGCACCGGGACCTCGAGCTACGAGCAGTACTTC. The encoded protein is CAISTGTSSYEQYF.

The J gene is TRBJ1-2, the V gene TRBV11-2, with TRBD1 matching over 9 bases. The CDR3 contains 14 residues. J lost 5 bases, V lost 1 base, and 2 bases had no gene match. In germline, CDR1 is SGHAT, CDR2 FQNNGV. The CDR3: CASSLGTGVYGYTF. Written as DNA, the CDR3 is TGTGCCAGCAGCTTAGGGACAGGGGTATATGGCTACACCTTC.

This clonotype was seen many times. This chain uses TRBV9 with TRBJ2-3, with 8 nucleotides matching TRBD2. The ends lost 5 bases at V and 3 bases at J; junction bases unmatched: 11. The CDR3 contains 16 residues. Per the germline V gene, CDR1 is SGDLS and CDR2 is YYNGEE. The CDR3 protein is CASSEITGGGTDTQYF. CDR3 DNA: TGTGCCAGCAGTGAAATAACCGGGGGGGGGACAGATACGCAGTATTTT.

This clonotype was recorded many times. This chain links TRBV28 with TRBJ2-3; D unclear. Trimming took off 6 bases at V and 0 bases at J, with 16 bases between the two ends. Germline lookup yields CDR1 MDHEN and CDR2 SYDVKM. There are 16 residues in the CDR3. Here the CDR3 DNA reads TGTGCCAGCAGCATATCAAAACTCGAGAGCACAGATACGCAGTATTTT. It yields the protein CASSISKLESTDTQYF.

The chain employs TRBV7-9 and TRBJ1-1; no reliable D call. V lost 5 bases, J lost 6 bases, and 7 bases lay in between. This CDR3 is built from 11 residues. From germline, CDR1 is SEHNR and CDR2 FQNEAQ (reference sequence). The CDR3 region has the DNA TGTGCCAGCAGCCCCCCCGCTGAAGCTTTCTTT. Protein sequence: CASSPPAEAFF.

This chain's CDR3 is CSGQLAGTGELFF. Here the CDR3 DNA reads TGCAGTGGACAACTAGCGGGCACCGGGGAGCTGTTTTTT. This chain joins TRBV20-1 and TRBJ2-2; 9 bases fit TRBD2. In germline, CDR1 is DFQATT, CDR2 SNEGSKA (reference sequence). Germline trimming cut 7 bases from V and 4 bases from J; bases unmatched to any gene: 4. The CDR3 contains 13 residues.

This chain joins TRBV5-6 and TRBJ2-7, with D possibly being TRBD1 (6 bases). V lost 2 bases, J lost 3 bases, and 12 bases lay in between. The CDR3 totals 14 residues. CDR1 is SGHDT, CDR2 YYEEEE, per germline. CDR3 sequence: CASSFLQGDYEQYF. Written as DNA, the CDR3 is TGTGCCAGCAGCTTTCTACAGGGCGACTACGAGCAGTACTTC.

This clonotype was recorded a few times. V and J are TRBV12-3 or TRBV12-4 and TRBJ2-7; 12 bases fit TRBD2. Trimming took 6 bases from V and 5 from J; bases not matched to a gene: 11. The CDR3 sequence is 16 residues long. The CDR3 loop reads CASRSGLAGLPHEQYF. The CDR3 coding sequence is TGTGCCAGCAGGTCCGGACTAGCGGGACTACCCCACGAGCAGTACTTC.

The V and J genes are TRBV15 and TRBJ2-5, with 8 bases fitting TRBD1. This CDR3 contains 16 residues. Germline trimming cut 1 base from V and 0 bases from J; bases unmatched to any gene: 4. The germline gives CDR1 LNHNV, CDR2 YYDKDF (reference sequence). The CDR3 region has the DNA TGTGCCACCAGCAGAGTAGGGACAGGCCACCAAGAGACCCAGTACTTC. It is translated as CATSRVGTGHQETQYF.

At least ten counts were recorded for this clonotype. This chain connects TRBV20-1 to TRBJ2-7; 7 positions match TRBD2. J was trimmed by 2 bases and V by 0 bases; bases with no gene match: 7. The germline V gene has CDR1 DFQATT and CDR2 SNEGSKA (reference sequence). CDR3 size: 15 residues. CDR3 loop: CSARDIGGWAYEQYF. For the CDR3, the DNA is TGCAGTGCTAGAGATATCGGGGGGTGGGCCTACGAGCAGTACTTC.

This clonotype was detected a few times. The V call is TRBV15, the J call TRBJ1-5, with unresolved D. The CDR3 runs to 14 residues. The germline V and J ends were trimmed by 1 base and 2 bases, with 6 bases remaining between them. The V gene's germline CDR1 is LNHNV and CDR2 YYDKDF (reference sequence). CDR3: CATSRVAGNQPQHF. Here the CDR3 DNA reads TGTGCCACCAGCAGAGTGGCGGGCAATCAGCCCCAGCATTTT.

V usage is TRBV4-3 and J usage is TRBJ2-7; D not resolved. The germline CDR1 and CDR2 sequences are LGHNA and YSLEER. This CDR3 has 14 amino acids. V was shortened by 1 base and J by 7 bases, with 14 bases between the two germline ends. The CDR3, as DNA: TGCGCCAGCAGCCAAGCTGAGCTAGTCGGTGAGCAGTACTTC. Translation gives CASSQAELVGEQYF.

This clonotype was recorded at least ten times. J is TRBJ2-7 and V is TRBV5-1; 10 positions match TRBD1. V gave up 3 bases and J gave up 5 bases; unmatched junction bases: 5. The germline V gene has CDR1 SGHRS and CDR2 YFSETQ. The CDR3 has 14 amino acids. CDR3 coding DNA: TGCGCCAGCAGCTCCGGACAGGGGGTCCACGAGCAGTACTTC. Its translation: CASSSGQGVHEQYF.

This clonotype was counted at least ten times. The V gene is TRBV20-1, the J gene TRBJ1-1; D is uncertain. The CDR3 extends over 15 amino acids. V dropped 1 base and J dropped 0 bases, with 12 bases sitting between them. Germline V gene data show CDR1 as DFQATT and CDR2 as SNEGSKA (reference sequence). CDR3 loop: CSARVAGLVNTEAFF. CDR3 nucleotides: TGCAGTGCTAGAGTAGCAGGTCTGGTGAACACTGAAGCTTTCTTT.

This clonotype has a handful of counts. The chain employs TRBV20-1 and TRBJ2-2, with 7 bases identical to TRBD1. This CDR3 region has 14 residues. Germline V gene data show CDR1 as DFQATT and CDR2 as SNEGSKA (reference sequence). With 5 bases clipped from V and 2 bases from J, the junction kept 5 bases outside the gene matches. CDR3 bases: TGCAGTGCTCTTGGACAGGACAACACCGGGGAGCTGTTTTTT. Translating gives CSALGQDNTGELFF.

This clonotype was seen many times. V usage is TRBV5-1 and J usage is TRBJ2-5; 7 bases are a match to TRBD2. Trimming at V came to 0 bases and at J to 2 bases, leaving 4 bases not matched to a gene. Per germline, CDR1 SGHRS and CDR2 YFSETQ. The CDR3 runs to 15 residues. CDR3 protein: CASSLALAAQETQYF. The CDR3 DNA reads TGCGCCAGCAGCTTGGCCCTAGCGGCACAAGAGACCCAGTACTTC.

The chain couples TRBV4-3 to TRBJ2-2; TRBD2 matches at 13 bases. V was clipped by 1 base and J by 6 bases; unmatched bases: 5. The CDR3 is 17 amino acids. Germline lookup yields CDR1 LGHNA and CDR2 YSLEER. CDR3 nucleotides: TGCGCCAGCAGCCAAGGGACTAGCGGGAGTAGGCCCGGGGAGCTGTTTTTT. The encoded protein is CASSQGTSGSRPGELFF.

The chain carries TRBV7-9 and TRBJ1-4; D possibly corresponds to TRBD1 (5 bases). V shed 5 bases and J shed 0 bases, with 16 bases lying between them. This CDR3 contains 17 residues. Germline loops: CDR1 SEHNR, CDR2 FQNEAQ (reference sequence). This CDR3 is CASSLGVDDATNEKLFF. For the CDR3, the DNA is TGTGCCAGCAGCCTGGGGGTTGACGATGCAACTAATGAAAAACTGTTTTTT.

This clonotype was picked up a small number of times. The CDR3: CSAGTNEQYF. In DNA form, the CDR3 reads TGCAGCGCTGGGACTAACGAGCAGTACTTC. The V call is TRBV29-1, the J call TRBJ2-7, with TRBD2 identical over 7 bases. CDR3 length: 10 residues. The germline V gene has CDR1 SQVTM and CDR2 ANQGSEA. J gave up 5 bases and V 7 bases, and 2 bases lay outside the gene matches.

The rearrangement joins TRBV5-1 to TRBJ1-1; 9 bases fit TRBD1. The length of the CDR3 is 15 residues. Per germline, CDR1 SGHRS and CDR2 YFSETQ. V was pared by 6 bases and J by 0 bases, with 6 bases of the junction left unmatched. CDR3 sequence reads: CASTPGQGMNTEAFF. The CDR3, as DNA: TGCGCCAGCACCCCTGGACAGGGGATGAACACTGAAGCTTTCTTT.

CDR3 nucleotides: TGTGCTAGTGGTTTTCGAGGGTATCAAGAGACCCAGTACTTC. This gives the protein CASGFRGYQETQYF. The chain combines TRBV12-5 with TRBJ2-5; a possible D gene is TRBD2 (5 bases). CDR1 is LGHNT and CDR2 is FRNRAP in the germline V gene. V shed 3 bases and J shed 2 bases, with 10 bases lying between them. The CDR3 spans 14 residues.

This clonotype was recorded a few times. The rearrangement links TRBV12-3 or TRBV12-4 to TRBJ2-3; TRBD1 matches at 8 bases. Losses at the gene ends were 6 bases for V and 4 bases for J; bases not matched to a gene: 6. The CDR3 covers 14 residues. The CDR3 DNA sequence: TGTGCCAGCAGACGGACAGGGTGGGCAGATACGCAGTATTTT. Its translation: CASRRTGWADTQYF.

This clonotype has a count of ten or more. V gene TRBV5-5 combines with J gene TRBJ2-5; TRBD1 is a possible D gene (6 bases). The CDR3 extends over 14 amino acids. V was shortened by 6 bases and J by 5 bases, with 17 bases between the two germline ends. Germline values: CDR1 SGHKS, CDR2 YYEKEE (reference sequence). The CDR3 DNA reads TGTGCCAGCACCGTACAGGGTACGGGGGAGACCCAGTACTTC. Amino acid sequence: CASTVQGTGETQYF.